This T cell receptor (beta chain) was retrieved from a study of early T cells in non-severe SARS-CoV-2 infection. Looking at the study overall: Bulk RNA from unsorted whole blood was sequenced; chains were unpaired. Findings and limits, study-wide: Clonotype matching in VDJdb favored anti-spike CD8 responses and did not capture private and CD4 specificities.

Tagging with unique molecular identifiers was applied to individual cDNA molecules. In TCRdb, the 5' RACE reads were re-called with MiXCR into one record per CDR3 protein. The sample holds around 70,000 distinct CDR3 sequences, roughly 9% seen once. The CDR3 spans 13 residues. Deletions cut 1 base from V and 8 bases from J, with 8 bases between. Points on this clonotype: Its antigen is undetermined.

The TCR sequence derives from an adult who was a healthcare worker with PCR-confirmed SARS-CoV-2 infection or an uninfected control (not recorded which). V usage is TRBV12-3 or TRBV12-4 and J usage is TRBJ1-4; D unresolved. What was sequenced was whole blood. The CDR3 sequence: CASSLDRGEKLFF. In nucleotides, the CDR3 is TGTGCCAGCAGTTTAGACAGAGGGGAAAAACTGTTTTTT.